This T cell receptor beta chain came from a study of T cell responses to AZD1222 COVID-19 vaccine. Study background: It was second doses at about 4 or about 12 weeks that were pooled.

From germline, CDR1 is MNHEY and CDR2 SMNVEV (reference sequence). The CDR3 runs to 15 residues. V gave up 7 bases and J gave up 0 bases, with 13 bases separating them. Repertoires were generated with immunoSEQ multiplex PCR, while TCRdb's copy carries only in-frame clones and drops some. Of about 120,000 clones listed, approximately 88% are singletons. The sequence came from an adult in good health. The chain recombines TRBV27 with TRBJ1-5; D not certain. This specimen consisted of peripheral blood, obtained on day 0 of AZD1222 vaccination. This CDR3 reads CASITELYSNQPQHF. CDR3 DNA sequence: TGTGCCAGCATCACAGAGCTATATAGCAATCAGCCCCAGCATTTT.